The text below deals with one T cell receptor beta chain. The antigen it binds to is not known. The input lacks base qualities; no much larger clone sits a single base away. Receptor amplification or capture employed the immunoSEQ multiplex PCR assay. For the multiplex PCR, a mixture combining 60 forward primers for TCR Vbeta segments and 13 reverse primers for TCR Jbeta segments was used. The CDR3 region of rearranged TCR beta genes was amplified from genomic DNA by a multiplex PCR assay. The amplified TCR beta libraries were sequenced on the Illumina HiSeq System as 87-base-pair reads. In the authors' own workflow: Across the 666 repertoires, a later analysis counted about 81 million unique TCR beta chains, around 10 million of which were shared by at least two donors. A nearest-neighbor algorithm error-corrected the raw reads and collapsed the reads into unique sequences, merging closely related sequences to remove PCR and sequencing errors. Alignment of CDR3 sequences to IMGT reference sequences was used to assign V, D and J gene segments. For a sequence to be retained, at least a six-nucleotide match to both a V gene segment and a J gene segment was required. A rearrangement counted as productive if the CDR3 had no stop codons and remained in frame with V and J, and every other rearrangement counted as non-productive. CDR3 was defined by IMGT convention, running from the second conserved V-encoded cysteine to the conserved J-encoded phenylalanine. In an earlier analysis of just under 600 of the donors, sequences lacking an unambiguous match to a single V gene segment were excluded. In an earlier analysis of more than 500 of the donors, a V segment was called functional when productive rearrangements were above 56.7%, and segregating when the standard deviation between donors exceeded 5%. A statistical classification framework was built for diagnosing cytomegalovirus status from the catalog of TCR beta chain sequences. V and J gene assignment, in a later analysis, came from comparing TCR nucleotide sequences with IMGT/GENE-DB human TR gene sequences. The TCRdist pipeline was used in a later analysis to assign CDR3 sequences and most-parsimonious VDJ recombination scenarios. In a later analysis, each TCR beta chain was defined by its CDR3 amino acid sequence together with its V-gene family, and reads lacking a unique V-gene family were excluded. In a later analysis, 450 to 600 highly shared, low-generation-probability nucleotide sequences were removed to address suspected cross-contamination and a sequencing artifact. In a later analysis, a clonal expansion index was calculated for each public chain from normalized within-repertoire ranks of inferred template counts. Generation probabilities in a later analysis came from a VDJ recombination model fitted to out-of-frame rearrangements, and those results were checked against IGoR. In a later analysis, hypergeometric tests were used to score TCR-TCR, TCR-HLA and TCR-CMV co-occurrence, with a repertoire-size bias correction applied to TCR pairs. In a later analysis, false discovery rates were estimated by permuting HLA or CMV assignments 20 times. In a later analysis, co-occurring TCRs were grouped with DBSCAN, and TCRdist sequence similarity was added when clustering was performed within HLA-allele-positive subsets. Repertoires with fewer than 30,000 or more than 120,000 public chains, plus five repertoires with anomalous nucleotide sharing, were excluded from co-occurrence clustering. As stored in TCRdb, this immuneACCESS dataset retains in-frame rearrangements with V and J assigned. A fraction of the clones does not appear; measured against another copy, unresolved V genes explain less than half of the discrepancy, and the remainder lacks a known reason. That table furnishes V, J and clone size, whereas the DNA furnished D and trimming. This sample comprises about 76,000 clones, roughly 73% of them detected only once. The ten largest clones take up roughly 16% of the sample.

Counted from cysteine to phenylalanine, this CDR3 has 14 amino acids. Here the CDR3 DNA is all that survives: 42 bases in frame from base 1. V is clipped by 5 bases and J by 1 base, and the sequence between their germline boundaries is 10 bases long. Taken from the germline V gene, the CDR1 and CDR2 loops are SGHTA and FQGTGA. This entry comes from a study of cytomegalovirus exposure and HLA in healthy donors (dated 2017 in TCRdb). The study in broad terms: An earlier analysis of 587 of the donors reported over 250 Gb of sequence data and 95 million to 130 million unique TCR beta sequences obtained from about 179 million T cells. An early release that covered fewer than 800 HLA-typed donors contained around 330 gigabases of sequencing data and some 87 million unique TCR sequences. Of the 350 to 450 genotyped donors, roughly 80% were placed in the genetic ancestry cluster associated with self-reported Caucasian donors. The study aimed to test whether signatures of past pathogen exposure could be identified by cataloging public T cell receptors. The study profiled the T cell repertoires of around 700 subjects by immunosequencing and related them to cytomegalovirus serostatus. A separate validation cohort of roughly 130 different subjects was used in addition to the 666-subject first cohort. To predict cytomegalovirus infection status, the study brought together high-throughput TCR immunosequencing, statistical association of individual TCRs with disease status, and machine learning. In a later analysis, previously published TCR beta repertoires from more than 500 donors were re-analyzed and high-resolution HLA genotyping was added so that TCR occurrence patterns could be studied. In the later analysis, no new phenotypic data were used to find candidate immune exposures; instead, reliance was placed on TCR beta sequences and their occurrence across donors. An earlier analysis of 450 to 750 of the donors used high-throughput TCR beta sequencing to judge whether each TCR beta V gene segment behaved as functional or pseudogenic. Alongside the repertoire data, information on donor age, sex, ethnicity and CMV serostatus was compiled. A later genetic analysis took genome-wide SNP genotypes for about 55% of the 666 donors and used that subset as a discovery cohort. Every discovery cohort repertoire had been produced on one sequencing platform. HLA typing covered class I and class II loci at four-digit resolution. The number of donors typed differed by locus, with roughly 620-640 for A, B, C, DRB1 and DQB1, around 560 for DQA1, about 610 for DPA1, and approximately 470 for DPB1. Four or five DR-DQ haplotypes were handled as single units for association and clustering because linkage in the cohort was strong. Across around 400 genotyped donors of the cohort, an average of approximately 200,000 unique TCR beta nucleotide sequences per donor were sequenced, and approximately 19% of those sequences were non-productive. Findings and caveats that apply to the study as a whole: Because HLA typing was unavailable for some donors at each locus, only the typed subset was used in association tests. According to a later analysis, TCR association rates differed among HLA loci, with DRB1 alleles showing the most associated TCRs and HLA-C alleles showing the fewest. The earlier analysis of 587 of the donors excluded 15 to 20 rarely observed V segments, including chromosome 9 orphons, because counts were too low. A later analysis reported that several top co-occurrence clusters appeared linked to parvovirus B19, influenza, CMV and Epstein-Barr virus. A later analysis associated about 17,000 TCR beta sequences with specific HLA alleles at a false discovery rate of 0.05. Only TCR beta chains were sequenced in this cohort, and the absence of alpha or paired-chain data limited detectable features. A further reported finding was that TCR beta sequences accurately predicted the HLA-A and HLA-B alleles for most subjects in the first cohort. A later analysis found that most CMV-associated TCR beta chains appeared HLA-restricted, with HLA associations seemingly driven largely by CMV exposure. The authors suggested that the approach could potentially be extended to other disease states and immunological phenotypes. The classifier was reported to diagnose cytomegalovirus status with high specificity and sensitivity in both the original cohort and the validation cohort. A few of the identified cytomegalovirus-associated TCR beta chains were confirmed in vitro to be specific for cytomegalovirus antigens. Linkage disequilibrium might explain the correlated functional status among segregating V segments, but an unknown experimental factor could not be ruled out. Some IMGT-functional V segments, including TRBV6-2 and TRBV6-3, could not be told apart with the 87-base-pair reads, so those segments were excluded. A later genetic analysis associated a missense DCLRE1C variant with V-gene and J-gene trimming of TCR beta chains, and an independent cohort replicated the association. In an earlier analysis of around 600 of the donors, most TCR beta V segments were observed in productive rearrangements about 87% or about 30% of the time, broadly matching IMGT annotations. A group of highly shared sequence variants was considered likely to be a technical artifact of the sequencing pipeline. According to a later genetic analysis, donors in an Asian-associated ancestry cluster had fewer N-insertions in productive TCRs than the approximately 710-donor mean. When HLA alleles, especially DR and DQ, strongly co-occurred, attributing TCR associations to individual alleles was difficult. Presence/absence analyses assumed roughly uniform sequencing depth across donors, an assumption that may not hold. Most TCR sequences were seen in very few donors, while some public TCRs were found in many individuals. CMV serostatus was the only immune exposure information available for the cohort. In a later analysis, HLA-associated TCR beta chains showed more clonal expansion and lower generation probabilities than non-associated chains that were equally common. The study gave a list of more than 150 TCR beta chains associated with cytomegalovirus.

The cohort was made up of roughly 670 healthy bone marrow donors. Cohort members were all nominally healthy when sampled, although unrecorded immune exposures were likely present. The donor was CMV seropositive and belonged to the group of 250 to 300 seropositive cohort members. Each donor provided a peripheral blood sample, and peripheral blood mononuclear cells were used for TCR beta sequencing. Genomic DNA extraction from the blood cell samples was performed with the Qiagen DNeasy Blood Extraction Kit. This clonotype originated in a woman aged 40 to 50 in good health and CMV-seropositive. The sequence links TRBV7-3 to TRBJ2-3; there is no confident call for the D gene. Sequenced material: PBMCs. CDR3 sequence: CASSPRVGTDTQYF. The nucleotides are TGTGCCAGCAGCCCCCGCGTGGGCACAGATACGCAGTATTTT.